The rows below give T cell receptor beta chains drawn from one sample of a study of blood T cell repertoires in COVID-19. Sequencing was performed with immunoSEQ multiplex PCR; in TCRdb, only in-frame clones are kept and a portion is missing. The sample has about 190,000 clones, roughly three quarters seen once. The sample taken for sequencing was PBMCs or T cells enriched from blood (not recorded which). The receptors shown here come from a woman in her forties or fifties with acute COVID-19. Each CDR3 is given with its conserved first and last residue. Each record gives: D gene, J gene, clone size, V gene, CDR3 DNA, CDR3 protein. The D gene is left open where the match is weak. A row's size may be missing; if present it is once, few, many or a size class.

TRBD1 | TRBJ1-6 | NA | TRBV6-5 | TGTGCCAGCAGTTACTCCGGGACAGGGAGATCACCCCTCCACTTT | CASSYSGTGRSPLHF
TRBD1 | TRBJ2-3 | NA | TRBV7-2 | TGTGCCAGCACCCAGGGACAGTATGCAGATACGCAGTATTTT | CASTQGQYADTQYF
TRBD1 | TRBJ1-1 | NA | TRBV3-1/TRBV3-2 | TGTGCCAGCACCAACAGGGGGCTTATGAACACTGAAGCTTTCTTT | CASTNRGLMNTEAFF
TRBD1 | TRBJ1-2 | once | TRBV5-1 | TGCGCCAGCAGCTCCGGGACAGGGAGAGGCTACACCTTC | CASSSGTGRGYTF
TRBD2 | TRBJ2-3 | few | TRBV7-2 | TGTGCCAGCAGCTTCGGAGCGGGGGGGCGCACAGATACGCAGTATTTT | CASSFGAGGRTDTQYF
NA | TRBJ2-1 | NA | TRBV6-4 | TGTGCCAGCAGCACCAACCTAGCGACGCATGAGCAGTTCTTC | CASSTNLATHEQFF
NA | TRBJ1-2 | NA | TRBV20-1 | TGCAGTGCTAGGTACCGGGACACCTTC | CSARYRDTF
TRBD1 | TRBJ1-1 | few | TRBV12-3/TRBV12-4 | TGTGCCAGCAGCAGGGGGCAAGGGACTGAAGCTTTCTTT | CASSRGQGTEAFF
NA | TRBJ1-1 | NA | TRBV5-1 | TGCGCCAGTAGAAAGTTCATGAACACTGAAGCTTTCTTT | CASRKFMNTEAFF
NA | TRBJ2-2 | NA | TRBV7-2 | TGTGCCAGCAGCTCCTCAGGGCCCGGGGAGCTGTTTTTT | CASSSSGPGELFF
NA | TRBJ1-2 | NA | TRBV6-1 | TGTGCCAGCAGTGAAGGGGGGGGCGCTTTCTATGGCTACACCTTC | CASSEGGGAFYGYTF
TRBD2 | TRBJ2-5 | NA | TRBV19 | TGTGCCAGTAGTCCCTTTGGGGGGGGCCAAGAGACCCAGTACTTC | CASSPFGGGQETQYF
NA | TRBJ1-4 | NA | TRBV18 | TGTGCCAGCTCCGGACAGAGGGGGGAAAAACTGTTTTTT | CASSGQRGEKLFF
TRBD1 | TRBJ2-2 | once | TRBV14 | TGTGCCAGCAGCCTCAGACAGGGGGCGAACGGGGAGCTGTTTTTT | CASSLRQGANGELFF
NA | TRBJ2-5 | few | TRBV5-1 | TGCGCCAGCAGCAATGATCCGGGGGAGACCCAGTACTTC | CASSNDPGETQYF
NA | TRBJ1-2 | NA | TRBV19 | TGTGCCAGTAGTATAGGTCCAGGGGCTACCTATGGCTACACCTTC | CASSIGPGATYGYTF
NA | TRBJ1-2 | few | TRBV18 | TGTGCCAGCTCAGGGCAGAACTATGGCTACACCTTC | CASSGQNYGYTF
TRBD1 | TRBJ2-3 | NA | TRBV3-1/TRBV3-2 | TGTGCCAGCAGTCGAAGACAGGGGTATACGCAGTATTTT | CASSRRQGYTQYF
NA | TRBJ1-5 | NA | TRBV24-1 | TGTGCCACCGAACGGGGGGCAGGCAATCAGCCCCAGCATTTT | CATERGAGNQPQHF
NA | TRBJ1-5 | NA | TRBV4-3 | TGCGCCAGCAGCCAAGGGCGCAATCAGCCCCAGCATTTT | CASSQGRNQPQHF
NA | TRBJ2-5 | NA | TRBV7-9 | TGTGCCAGCAGCTTAGCGATTGACTGGGGAGAAACTCAAGAGACCCAGTACTTC | CASSLAIDWGETQETQYF
TRBD1 | TRBJ1-6 | NA | TRBV7-9 | TGTGCCAGCAGTCGACAGGGGGCGGGATCACCCCTCCACTTT | CASSRQGAGSPLHF
TRBD2 | TRBJ2-1 | NA | TRBV7-9 | TGTGCCAACGGCGGGGGGCCTTACAATGAGCAGTTCTTC | CANGGGPYNEQFF
NA | TRBJ1-2 | NA | TRBV19 | TGTGCCGCGAGACAGGACTCGAGGGGGATCTATGGCTACACCTTC | CAARQDSRGIYGYTF
TRBD2 | TRBJ2-5 | few | TRBV2 | TGTGCCAGCAGCTACCTCCTAGCGGGGGCACAAGAGACCCAGTACTTC | CASSYLLAGAQETQYF
NA | TRBJ1-1 | NA | TRBV28 | TGTGCCAGCAGTGGGGCAGGGAGGGCCCAAGCTTTCTTT | CASSGAGRAQAFF
NA | TRBJ2-3 | NA | TRBV24-1 | TGTGCCACCAGTGATCAGGGGTACCGGGACCCCGTGAGGGATACGCAGTATTTT | CATSDQGYRDPVRDTQYF
NA | TRBJ2-5 | NA | TRBV19 | TGTGCCAGTAGTTACCAGTACCAAGAGACCCAGTACTTC | CASSYQYQETQYF
TRBD1 | TRBJ1-1 | few | TRBV6-5 | TGTGCCAGCAGTTTCTACAGGGGGATGAACACTGAAGCTTTCTTT | CASSFYRGMNTEAFF
TRBD1 | TRBJ1-2 | few | TRBV5-6 | TGTGCCAGCAGCGCGTGGACAGGGACGTATGGCTACACCTTC | CASSAWTGTYGYTF
TRBD2 | TRBJ2-1 | few | TRBV5-1 | TGCGCCAGCAGCTTGGTTCTAGCGGGGGAGAATGAGCAGTTCTTC | CASSLVLAGENEQFF
TRBD1 | TRBJ1-2 | NA | TRBV3-1/TRBV3-2 | TGTGCCAGCAGCCAAGGTCTCCGGCAGGGGGCTGACTACACCTTC | CASSQGLRQGADYTF
NA | TRBJ1-3 | NA | TRBV6-5 | TGTGCCAGCCAGCCGGCGGACTACTCTGGAAACACCATATATTTT | CASQPADYSGNTIYF
TRBD2 | TRBJ2-3 | NA | TRBV18 | TGTGCCAGCTCACCACCTGCGGGGGGGGGCACAGATACGCAGTATTTT | CASSPPAGGGTDTQYF
TRBD1 | TRBJ1-3 | NA | TRBV9 | TGTGCCAGCAGCCCCTGGACAGGTACTGGAAACACCATATATTTT | CASSPWTGTGNTIYF
NA | TRBJ1-2 | NA | TRBV5-4 | TGTGCCAGCAGCTTGGACAGGCTGGAGGGCTACACCTTC | CASSLDRLEGYTF
NA | TRBJ2-2 | few | TRBV20-1 | TGCAGTGCTAGAAAAGGGGAGGAGCTGTTTTTT | CSARKGEELFF
TRBD1 | TRBJ2-5 | NA | TRBV7-6 | TGTGCCAGCAGCTTAGATACAGGGGTTAAAGAGACCCAGTACTTC | CASSLDTGVKETQYF
TRBD1 | TRBJ1-5 | NA | TRBV28 | TGTGCCAGCAGTGGACAGGGCTCGAGGCCCCAGCATTTT | CASSGQGSRPQHF
NA | TRBJ2-1 | NA | TRBV10-3 | TGTGCCGTTAGTAGTATCAACGAAAATGAGCAGTTCTTC | CAVSSINENEQFF
NA | TRBJ1-1 | NA | TRBV6-1 | TGTGCCAGCAGTGAAAGGCACAGGGCTCCGTCAGCTTTCTTT | CASSERHRAPSAFF
TRBD1 | TRBJ1-2 | NA | TRBV19 | TGTGCCACCACAGGGGAACAAGGTCTGTCCTATGGCTACACCTTC | CATTGEQGLSYGYTF
NA | TRBJ1-1 | NA | TRBV28 | TGTGCCAGCAGTTTATACGCAGGGCGGAACACTGAAGCTTTCTTT | CASSLYAGRNTEAFF
TRBD1 | TRBJ1-2 | NA | TRBV28 | TGTGCCAGCTGTAAACAGGGGCTACTAGGCTACACCTTC | CASCKQGLLGYTF
TRBD1 | TRBJ1-5 | few | TRBV4-1 | TGCGCCAGCAGCCAAGAATTGGGACAGAGGGGGGCGAGAAATCAGCCCCAGCATTTT | CASSQELGQRGARNQPQHF
NA | TRBJ1-2 | once | TRBV9 | TGTGCCAGCAGCGTGGGAGGGGTGGGTGGCTACACCTTC | CASSVGGVGGYTF
TRBD1 | TRBJ2-2 | NA | TRBV5-6 | TGTGCCAGCAGCGGGACAGGGGGCATCACCGGGGAGCTGTTTTTT | CASSGTGGITGELFF
TRBD2 | TRBJ2-1 | NA | TRBV7-7 | TGTGCTAGCAGCTCCGGGCGGGGGGTGTACAATGAGCAGTTCTTC | CASSSGRGVYNEQFF